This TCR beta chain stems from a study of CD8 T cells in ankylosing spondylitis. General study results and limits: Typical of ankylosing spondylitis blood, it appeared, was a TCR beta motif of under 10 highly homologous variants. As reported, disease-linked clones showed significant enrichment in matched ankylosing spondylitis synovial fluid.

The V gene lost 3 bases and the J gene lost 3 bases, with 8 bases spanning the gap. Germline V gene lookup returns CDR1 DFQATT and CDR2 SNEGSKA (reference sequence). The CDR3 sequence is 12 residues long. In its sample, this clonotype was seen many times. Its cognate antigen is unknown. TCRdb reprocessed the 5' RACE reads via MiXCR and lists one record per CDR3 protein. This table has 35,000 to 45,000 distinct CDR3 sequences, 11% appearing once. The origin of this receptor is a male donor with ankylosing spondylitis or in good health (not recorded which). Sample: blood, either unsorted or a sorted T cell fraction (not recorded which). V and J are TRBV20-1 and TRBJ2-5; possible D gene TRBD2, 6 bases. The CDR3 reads CSASGGKETQYF. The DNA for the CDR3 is TGCAGTGCTAGCGGGGGTAAAGAGACCCAGTACTTC.